A single sample is the source of the 19 T cell receptor beta chains below, sequenced in a study of blood T cell repertoires in COVID-19. Repertoires were generated with immunoSEQ multiplex PCR, while TCRdb's copy carries only in-frame clones and drops some. Found here are hundreds of thousands of clones, less than 90% of them singletons; the top ten hold 8% to 9.5%. The source material was PBMCs or T cells enriched from blood (not recorded which). The receptors originated from a woman aged 55-75 years who had recovered from COVID-19.

The gene calls are TRBV19 and TRBJ2-1, with 8 nucleotides matching TRBD2. Germline CDR1 LNHDA, CDR2 SQIVND (reference sequence). Germline trimming cut 4 bases from V and 7 bases from J; bases unmatched to any gene: 6. The CDR3 runs to 14 residues. As DNA, the CDR3 is TGTGCCAGTAGTAGGGCTAGCGGGCAGAATGAGCAGTTCTTC. Protein: CASSRASGQNEQFF.

This clone was recorded once. J is TRBJ1-1 and V is TRBV4-1, with 10 bases lining up with TRBD1. V shed 4 bases and J 6 bases; nucleotides not matched to a gene: 14. Germline CDR1 MGHRA, CDR2 YSYEKL. CDR3 length equals 17 residues. The CDR3 DNA reads TGCGCCAGCAGCCCGGGGGACAGGGGATTATCTGGCGCTGAAGCTTTCTTT. Its translation is CASSPGDRGLSGAEAFF.

V gene TRBV6-5 combines with J gene TRBJ2-7, with 12 positions matching TRBD1. This CDR3 is built from 13 residues. J was trimmed by 5 bases and V by 7 bases; bases with no gene match: 3. The germline CDR1 and CDR2 sequences are MNHEY and SVGAGI. CDR3 coding DNA: TGTGCCAGCATGGGGACAGGGGGCAACGAGCAGTACTTC. Translating it yields CASMGTGGNEQYF.

The rearrangement links TRBV27 to TRBJ1-5; weak D call: TRBD1 (5 bases). Germline V lookup: CDR1 MNHEY, CDR2 SMNVEV (reference sequence). The CDR3 length is 16 residues. Trimming took 5 bases from V and 3 from J, leaving 17 bases between them. The CDR3 loop reads CASSSRTPTVNQPQHF. The CDR3 coding sequence is TGTGCCAGCAGTAGTCGGACACCAACAGTCAATCAGCCCCAGCATTTT.

V usage is TRBV6-5 and J usage is TRBJ1-1, with D hard to call. Trimming cost V 2 bases and J 0 bases, with 10 bases left between them. CDR3 length: 15 amino acids. Germline loops: CDR1 MNHEY, CDR2 SVGAGI. DNA of the CDR3: TGTGCCAGCAGTTACAGTTTTGGGCTGAACACTGAAGCTTTCTTT. Its translation: CASSYSFGLNTEAFF.

Points on this clone: At the DNA level, this CDR3 is encoded by other sequences in the same sample as well. The chain is built from TRBV2 and TRBJ1-2; 9 bases align to TRBD1. V was pared by 6 bases and J by 3 bases, with 5 bases of the junction left unmatched. In germline, CDR1 is SNHLY, CDR2 FYNNEI. The CDR3 covers 14 residues. The CDR3 is CASRGDRGDYGYTF. CDR3 in DNA: TGTGCCAGCAGGGGAGACAGGGGGGACTATGGCTACACCTTC.

The chain is built from TRBV10-3 and TRBJ1-1; possible D gene TRBD1, 6 bases. Germline V gene data show CDR1 as ENHRY and CDR2 as SYGVKD. The CDR3 has 15 amino acids. Trimming took 6 bases from V and 2 from J, leaving 16 bases between them. CDR3 residues: CAISDPGHLNTEAFF. In DNA form, the CDR3 reads TGTGCCATCAGCGATCCGGGACACCTAAACACTGAAGCTTTCTTT.

In regard to this clone: Other DNA sequences in the sample encode the same CDR3. V gene TRBV2 combines with J gene TRBJ2-3; 8 bases agree with TRBD1. The V gene's germline CDR1 is SNHLY and CDR2 FYNNEI. V lost 8 bases to trimming and J lost 3 bases; unmatched junction nucleotides: 4. The CDR3 has 13 amino acids. CDR3 in amino acids: CASSGQGTDTQYF. CDR3 bases: TGTGCCAGCTCTGGACAGGGAACAGATACGCAGTATTTT.

The chain has TRBV2 and TRBJ1-4; D gene ambiguous. This CDR3 has 14 residues. The V gene's germline CDR1 is SNHLY and CDR2 FYNNEI. Trimming shortened V by 1 base and J by 4 bases, and 7 bases separated the two germline ends. The CDR3 coding sequence is TGTGCCAGCAGTGAAGGGCGGGTTAATGAAAAACTGTTTTTT. It encodes CASSEGRVNEKLFF.

The chain carries TRBV5-1 and TRBJ2-3, with TRBD2 as a possible D gene (5 bases). Germline V gene lookup returns CDR1 SGHRS and CDR2 YFSETQ. Trimming cost V 4 bases and J 0 bases, with 6 bases left between them. The CDR3 is made up of 13 amino acids. The CDR3 reads CASSDYSTDTQYF. CDR3 bases: TGCGCCAGCAGCGACTATAGCACAGATACGCAGTATTTT.

The gene calls are TRBV6-5 and TRBJ2-5; D is unclear. Germline V lookup: CDR1 MNHEY, CDR2 SVGAGI. The CDR3 totals 13 residues. V lost 4 bases and J 9 bases, leaving 15 bases between the germline ends. CDR3 in amino acids: CASSSNLFESQYF. In DNA form, the CDR3 reads TGTGCCAGCAGTTCTAACCTCTTTGAGTCCCAGTACTTC.

The chain links TRBV6-5 to TRBJ1-6, with D possibly being TRBD1 (6 bases). The CDR3 sequence is 12 residues long. Germline V gene data show CDR1 as MNHEY and CDR2 as SVGAGI. Between the trimmed V and J ends, which lost 5 bases and 15 bases, there was a span of 14 bases. The CDR3 DNA follows: TGTGCCAGCAGTCCGAAAGGGGGAAGCCTCCACTTT. As protein: CASSPKGGSLHF.

This clone was counted a single time. The V and J genes are TRBV6-2 or TRBV6-3 and TRBJ2-7, with TRBD1 as a possible D gene (5 bases). Trimming cost V 4 bases and J 9 bases, with 25 bases left between them. This CDR3 comprises 16 residues. The germline gives CDR1 MNHEY, CDR2 SVGEGT. This CDR3 is CASSSLRSPLDQGQYV. The CDR3 region has the DNA TGTGCCAGCAGTTCCCTACGATCCCCTCTGGATCAGGGGCAGTACGTC.

J is TRBJ1-2 and V is TRBV24-1, with TRBD1 identical over 8 bases. The CDR3 runs to 15 residues. Germline CDR1 reads KGHDR; CDR2 reads SFDVKD. V was clipped by 4 bases and J by 6 bases; unmatched bases: 9. CDR3 DNA: TGTGCCACCAGTGACCCAGGGGGCCAGGGGGATGGCTACACCTTC. Protein sequence: CATSDPGGQGDGYTF.

On this clone: Other DNA sequences in the same sample also yield this CDR3. V usage is TRBV7-8 and J usage is TRBJ1-2; D remains ambiguous. This CDR3 comprises 13 residues. V lost 1 base, J lost 4 bases, and 7 bases lay in between. Germline V gene data show CDR1 as SGHVS and CDR2 as FQNEAQ. The CDR3, as DNA: TGTGCCAGCAGCTTAGATAGAACCTATGGCTACACCTTC. The encoded protein is CASSLDRTYGYTF. The full variable domain, completed using reference TRBV7-8 and TRBJ1-2, is GAGVSQSPRYKVAKRGQDVALRCDPISGHVSLFWYQQALGQGPEFLTYFQNEAQLDKSGLPSDRFFAERPEGSVSTLKIQRTQQEDSAVYLCASSLDRTYGYTFGSGTRLTVV.

V and J are TRBV4-1 and TRBJ1-1; D gene uncertain. Germline CDR1 MGHRA, CDR2 YSYEKL. The CDR3 covers 12 residues. V was pared by 0 bases and J by 7 bases, with 6 bases between. CDR3 DNA sequence: TGCGCCAGCAGCCAAGATGCGGTTGAAGCTTTCTTT. It codes for CASSQDAVEAFF.

Note on this clone: Other DNA sequences within the sample encode an identical CDR3. The CDR3 protein is CATSDRGDEQYF. The CDR3 bases are TGTGCCACCAGTGACAGGGGAGACGAGCAGTACTTC. J is TRBJ2-7 and V is TRBV24-1; D perhaps matches TRBD1 (6 bases). Germline CDR1 KGHDR, CDR2 SFDVKD. This CDR3 contains 12 residues. V gave up 4 bases and J gave up 5 bases, with 8 bases separating them.

The rearrangement joins TRBV5-6 to TRBJ1-2; D ambiguous. The germline V gene has CDR1 SGHDT and CDR2 YYEEEE. There are 15 residues in the CDR3. Trimming left V 0 bases short and J 4 bases short, with 13 bases between. CDR3 in amino acids: CASSLGRATIYGYTF. The CDR3, as DNA: TGTGCCAGCAGCTTGGGCCGAGCGACGATCTATGGCTACACCTTC.

Concerning this clone: A read error may account for a junction end that differs from germline. V usage is TRBV27 and J usage is TRBJ1-1; 8 positions agree with TRBD1. Germline CDR1 MNHEY, CDR2 SMNVEV (reference sequence). The CDR3 runs to 16 residues. This chain's CDR3 is CASSLSGGRMNTEAFF. DNA of the CDR3: TGTGCCAGCAGTCTATCAGGGGGCCGCATGAACACTGAAGCTTTCTTT.